This T cell receptor (beta chain) was documented in a study of CXCR3-negative and CXCR3-positive naive CD8 T cells (dated by TCRdb to between 2018 and 2021). Concerning the study at large: Some 130 million TRB reads were obtained in total, roughly 1.5 +/- 0.3 million reads per library. TRBV-TRBJ cluster analysis included naive subsets from roughly 5 donors and memory cells from 3 donors. Data from about ten donors, pooled across two independent experiments, went into the diversity and physicochemical repertoire analyses.

Broad study findings and their caveats: Similar TRBV-TRBJ usage was shown by naive CXCR3-negative and CXCR3-positive cells from the same donor, whereas distinct patterns were shown by memory cells. Comparably high repertoire diversity was found in both naive subsets, whereas much lower repertoire diversity was found in memory CD8+ T cells. Freshly isolated PBMCs were used for most assays because CXCR3 expression partially decreased after cryopreservation. Because surface CD5, which is linked to self-reactivity in mice, was comparable between the naive subsets, TCR interaction strength was also inferred from TRB CDR3 physicochemical properties. Compared with CXCR3-negative naive cells, CXCR3-positive naive cells had TRB CDR3s with higher hydrophobicity (lower Kidera factor 4), lower energy, and higher strength and volume indices.

The sequencing machine was a NextSeq 550. The Human TCR Profiling Kit (MiLaboratory) was used to prepare UMI-labeled 5' RACE TRB cDNA libraries. cDNA synthesis used the entire amount of extracted RNA, and PCR amplification then used the entire amount of cDNA produced. Libraries were prepared in parallel with an identical number of PCR cycles. As for the original processing: With a requirement of at least two reads per UMI, MIGEC and MiXCR extracted about 52,000 +/- 9,100 unique UMI-labeled TRB cDNA molecules per library. Each library averaged roughly 40,000 +/- 10,000 functional in-frame TRB CDR3 nucleotide clonotypes without stop codons. After each sample was downsampled to 5000 UMI-labeled TRB molecules, VDJtools was used to calculate diversity metrics such as normalized Shannon-Wiener and Chao1. VDJtools was used to calculate clonotype-size-weighted physicochemical properties of the central five CDR3 residues, namely interaction energy, strength, volume and Kidera factor 4. Once TCRdb had reprocessed the reads, it stored one entry per CDR3 protein sequence and supplied no DNA. The V and J calls shown here were made by TCRdb, not taken from the authors' results. The sample's clone listing holds 100,000 to 150,000 distinct CDR3 sequences. The ten largest make up about 0.37% of the sample.

As for this clonotype: Its antigen is still unknown.

The germline V gene supplies CDR1 SGHTA and CDR2 FQGTGA. The CDR3 runs 14 amino acids, cysteine and phenylalanine included. There is no recorded DNA. For every CD8+ T cell subset, some 310,000 cells were flow-sorted straight into RLT lysis buffer, and each subset was sorted in triplicate. To exclude memory contaminants, naive CD8+ T cells were stringently defined as CD45RO-CCR7+CD27+CD95-. Using standard density gradient centrifugation, peripheral blood mononuclear cells were isolated from buffy coats. A FACSAria III was used to flow-sort naive CXCR3-negative and CXCR3-positive CD8+ T cells. An RNeasy Mini Kit was used to extract total RNA from the sorted cells.

Sequenced sample: naive CXCR3+ CD8+ T cells from blood. The sample's cell subset or site label, decoded: CD45RO-CCR7+CD27+CD95- naive CD8+ T cells expressing CXCR3 (TNR3+). The rearranged segments are TRBV7-3 and TRBJ2-3; TCRdb gives TRBD1 as the D gene, but with no DNA this cannot be confirmed. The origin of this receptor is a human donor in good health. Some clones in this sample may be carry-over from other donors' samples. The CDR3 corresponds to CASSLGGGPDTQYF. With all but the CDR3 taken from the reference TRBV7-3 and TRBJ2-3 genes, the full variable domain is: GAGVSQTPSNKVTEKGKYVELRCDPISGHTALYWYRQSLGQGPEFLIYFQGTGAADDSGLPNDRFFAVRPEGSVSTLKIQRTERGDSAVYLCASSLGGGPDTQYFGPGTRLTVL.